This T cell receptor beta chain was retrieved from a study of cytomegalovirus exposure and HLA in healthy donors (dated by TCRdb to about 2017). About the investigation overall: According to an earlier analysis of 587 of the donors, 150 million to 200 million T cells yielded some 110 million unique TCR beta sequences and approximately 280 Gb of sequence data. Approximately 310 gigabases of sequencing data and tens of millions of unique TCR sequences were included in an early release covering roughly 600 HLA-typed donors. The genetic ancestry cluster associated with self-reported Caucasian donors included roughly four fifths of the 300 to 400 genotyped donors. The study aimed to test whether signatures of past pathogen exposure could be identified by cataloging public T cell receptors. The study profiled the T cell repertoires of hundreds of subjects by immunosequencing and related them to cytomegalovirus serostatus. Besides the first cohort of 666 subjects, a separate validation cohort made up of roughly 130 different subjects was used. To predict cytomegalovirus infection status, the study combined high-throughput TCR immunosequencing, statistical association of individual TCRs with disease status, and machine learning. A later analysis re-analyzed previously published TCR beta repertoires from 550 to 700 donors and added high-resolution HLA genotyping to study TCR occurrence patterns. In the later analysis, no new phenotypic data were used to find candidate immune exposures; instead, reliance was placed on TCR beta sequences and their occurrence across donors. In an earlier analysis of a few hundred of the donors, high-throughput TCR beta sequencing was used to judge whether each TCR beta V gene segment behaved as functional or pseudogenic. Donor age, sex, ethnicity and CMV serostatus were compiled together with the repertoire data. A later genetic analysis took genome-wide SNP genotypes for 398 of the 666 donors and used that subset as a discovery cohort. Every discovery cohort repertoire had been produced on one sequencing platform. HLA typing included class I and class II loci at four-digit resolution. Typing coverage varied by locus: roughly 620-640 donors for A, B, C, DRB1 and DQB1; around 560 for DQA1; around 570 for DPA1; approximately 470 for DPB1. Because of strong linkage in the cohort, a few DR-DQ haplotypes were treated as single units for association and clustering. Among some 400 genotyped donors of the cohort, an average of around 250,000 unique TCR beta nucleotide sequences was sequenced per donor, of which roughly 17% were non-productive. Results the study describes overall, beyond this receptor: Only TCR beta chains were sequenced in this cohort, and the absence of alpha or paired-chain data limited detectable features. For the cohort, immune exposure information was limited to CMV serostatus. Because some donors lacked HLA typing at each locus, the association tests relied only on the typed subset. The earlier analysis of approximately 540 of the donors excluded 15 to 20 rarely observed V segments, including chromosome 9 orphons, because counts were too low. Most TCR sequences were seen in very few donors, while some public TCRs were found in many individuals. In vitro tests confirmed that a few of the cytomegalovirus-associated TCR beta chains recognize cytomegalovirus antigens. In an earlier analysis of fewer than 750 of the donors, most TCR beta V segments were observed in productive rearrangements about 90% or about 30% of the time, broadly matching IMGT annotations. In a later analysis, most CMV-associated TCR beta chains were found to appear HLA-restricted, with HLA associations seemingly driven largely by CMV exposure. A later analysis found that HLA-associated TCR beta chains were more clonally expanded and had lower generation probabilities than equally common non-associated chains. The study gave a list of some 150 TCR beta chains associated with cytomegalovirus. It was suggested by the authors that the approach could potentially be generalized to other disease states and immunological phenotypes. A further reported finding was that TCR beta sequences accurately predicted the HLA-A and HLA-B alleles for most subjects in the first cohort. When HLA alleles, especially DR and DQ, strongly co-occurred, attributing TCR associations to individual alleles was difficult. Some IMGT-functional V segments, including TRBV6-2 and TRBV6-3, could not be told apart with the 87-base-pair reads, so those segments were excluded. Specific HLA alleles were associated with 15,000 to 20,000 TCR beta sequences at a false discovery rate of 0.05 in a later analysis. A cluster of highly shared sequence variants was judged likely to represent a technical artifact of the sequencing pipeline. A later analysis reported that several top co-occurrence clusters appeared linked to parvovirus B19, influenza, CMV and Epstein-Barr virus. Correlated functional status among segregating V segments might be attributable to linkage disequilibrium, but an unknown experimental factor could not be ruled out. In a later analysis, the rate of TCR association differed among HLA loci, with DRB1 alleles having the most associated TCRs and HLA-C alleles having the fewest. An association between a missense DCLRE1C variant and V-gene and J-gene trimming of TCR beta chains was found in a later genetic analysis and replicated in an independent cohort. Cytomegalovirus status was reported to be diagnosed by the classifier with high specificity and sensitivity in both the original and validation cohorts. The presence/absence analyses assumed that sequencing depth was roughly uniform across donors, and that assumption may not be true. In a later genetic analysis, fewer N-insertions in productive TCRs were reported among donors in an Asian-associated ancestry cluster than the 666-donor mean.

In total, around 600 healthy bone marrow donors made up the cohort. At the time of sampling, every cohort member was nominally healthy, though immune exposures that went unrecorded were likely present. The donor tested CMV seronegative, placing the donor among the 300 to 400 seronegative members of the cohort. Every donor gave a peripheral blood sample, and the peripheral blood mononuclear cells from that sample were used for TCR beta sequencing. Genomic DNA extraction from the blood cell samples was performed with the Qiagen DNeasy Blood Extraction Kit. On this clone: The specificity of this receptor is unknown. No qualities accompany the bases; no much larger clone lies one base away.

The CDR3 contains 13 residues, cysteine and phenylalanine counted. The read is trimmed to its CDR3 DNA, 39 bases read in frame from base 1. The germline ends are 12 bases apart after V is trimmed by 5 bases and J by 4 bases. Sequences SGHAT (CDR1) and FQNNGV (CDR2) are obtained from the germline V gene. Library preparation used the immunoSEQ multiplex PCR assay. For the multiplex PCR, a mixture combining 60 forward primers for TCR Vbeta segments and 13 reverse primers for TCR Jbeta segments was used. Amplification of the CDR3 region of rearranged TCR beta genes was performed with a multiplex PCR assay on genomic DNA. On the Illumina HiSeq System, the amplified TCR beta libraries were sequenced as 87-base-pair reads. The original methods were these. Across the 640 or so repertoires, a later analysis counted 80 million or so unique TCR beta chains, roughly 11 million of which were shared by at least two donors. A nearest-neighbor algorithm error-corrected the raw reads and collapsed the reads into unique sequences, merging closely related sequences to remove PCR and sequencing errors. V, D and J gene segments were assigned by aligning CDR3 sequences to IMGT reference sequences. For a sequence to be retained, a match of at least six nucleotides was required to both a V gene segment and a J gene segment. A rearrangement counted as productive if the CDR3 had no stop codons and remained in frame with V and J, and every other rearrangement counted as non-productive. Following IMGT convention, CDR3 was defined as the stretch from the second conserved V-encoded cysteine to the conserved J-encoded phenylalanine. In an earlier analysis of approximately 590 of the donors, sequences lacking an unambiguous match to a single V gene segment were excluded. In an earlier analysis of almost 600 of the donors, a V segment was called functional when productive rearrangements were above 56.7%, and segregating when the standard deviation between donors exceeded 5%. A statistical classification framework was built for diagnosing cytomegalovirus status from the catalog of TCR beta chain sequences. A later analysis assigned V and J genes by comparing TCR nucleotide sequences with IMGT/GENE-DB human TR gene sequences. A later analysis assigned CDR3 sequences and most-parsimonious VDJ recombination scenarios with the TCRdist pipeline. A later analysis defined each TCR beta chain by its CDR3 amino acid sequence plus V-gene family, and excluded reads lacking a unique V-gene family. To address suspected cross-contamination and a sequencing artifact, a later analysis removed several hundred highly shared, low-generation-probability nucleotide sequences. In a later analysis, a clonal expansion index was calculated for each public chain from normalized within-repertoire ranks of inferred template counts. In a later analysis, generation probabilities were computed using a VDJ recombination model fitted to out-of-frame rearrangements, and the results were checked against IGoR. A later analysis scored TCR-TCR, TCR-HLA and TCR-CMV co-occurrence with hypergeometric tests, applying a repertoire-size bias correction to TCR pairs. False discovery rates were estimated in a later analysis by permuting HLA or CMV assignments 20 times. In a later analysis, co-occurring TCRs were grouped using DBSCAN, and TCRdist sequence similarity was added for clustering within HLA-allele-positive subsets. Repertoires with fewer than 30,000 or more than 120,000 public chains, plus five repertoires with anomalous nucleotide sharing, were excluded from co-occurrence clustering. Imported from immuneACCESS, the table was reduced by TCRdb to in-frame sequences with V and J called. These copies leave out some clones; in studies compared against another copy, an unresolved V gene accounts for under half, and the cause of the remainder is not known. V, J and clone size are taken as reported in that table, and D and trimming were inferred from the DNA itself. The sample yields about 140,000 clones; 76% were counted once. The ten largest make up 1.5% to 2% of the sample.

Sequenced: PBMCs. The source of this sequence is a woman between 40 and 55 years old in good health and CMV-seronegative. The sequence links TRBV11-2 to TRBJ2-7, with a tentative D gene TRBD2 over 6 matching bases. At the DNA level, the sequence is TGTGCCAGCAGCCTTTCTGGGGGGTACGAGCAGTACTTC. Its protein reads: CASSLSGGYEQYF.